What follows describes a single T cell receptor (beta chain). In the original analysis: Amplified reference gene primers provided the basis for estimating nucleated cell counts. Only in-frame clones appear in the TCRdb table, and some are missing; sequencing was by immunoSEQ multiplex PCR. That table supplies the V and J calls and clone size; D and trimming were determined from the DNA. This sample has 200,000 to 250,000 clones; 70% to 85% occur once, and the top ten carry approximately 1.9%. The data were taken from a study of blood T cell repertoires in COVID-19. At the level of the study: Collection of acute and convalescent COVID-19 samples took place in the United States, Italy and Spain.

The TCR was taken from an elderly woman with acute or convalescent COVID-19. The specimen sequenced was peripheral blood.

This CDR3 reads CASSLGQGDYNEQFF. Here the CDR3 DNA reads TGTGCCAGCAGCTTAGGACAGGGGGATTACAATGAGCAGTTCTTC. This chain joins TRBV7-6 and TRBJ2-1; TRBD1 matches 9 bases. V lost 1 base and J lost 4; bases outside the gene matches: 2. CDR1 is SGHVS and CDR2 is FNYEAQ in the germline V gene. CDR3 length equals 15 residues.